Each of the 18 T cell receptor beta chains below was sequenced from the same sample in a study of cytomegalovirus exposure and HLA in healthy donors. Use of 60 Vbeta and 13 Jbeta primers characterized the PCR. Data came from immunoSEQ multiplex PCR; TCRdb stores just in-frame clones and leaves some out. The sample lists some 140,000 clones, around 84% occurring once. Sequencing was done on a sample of PBMCs. Every receptor here comes from a woman between 40 and 50 years old in good health and CMV-seropositive.

The chain has TRBV7-9 and TRBJ2-2, with unresolved D. This CDR3 has 15 amino acids. Germline CDR1 is SEHNR and CDR2 is FQNEAQ (reference sequence). V was cut by 5 bases and J by 5 bases, with 15 bases left in between. The CDR3 sequence is CASSRLEELTGELFF. The CDR3 nucleotides are TGTGCCAGCAGCCGATTAGAGGAGTTAACCGGGGAGCTGTTTTTT.

The genes are TRBV6-6 and TRBJ1-1; D is possibly TRBD1 (6 bases). V was clipped by 4 bases and J by 8 bases, with 11 bases between them. Germline CDR1 reads MNHNY; CDR2 reads SVGAGI (reference sequence). The CDR3 has 12 amino acids. For the CDR3, the DNA is TGTGCCAGCAGTTCCGACAGGTCCGAAGCTTTCTTT. This codes for CASSSDRSEAFF.

The chain's CDR3 is CASSPDAVPAKNIQYF. CDR3 in DNA: TGTGCCAGTAGTCCCGATGCAGTGCCAGCCAAAAACATTCAGTACTTC. The gene calls are TRBV19 and TRBJ2-4; D ambiguous. The germline V gene encodes CDR1 LNHDA and CDR2 SQIVND (reference sequence). Trimming cost V 5 bases and J 0 bases, with 14 bases left between them. This CDR3 is 16 amino acids long.

Note on this clone: At one end, the junction sequence differs from germline, possibly due to a read error. V gene TRBV25-1 combines with J gene TRBJ2-1, with D tentatively TRBD1 (6 bases). The CDR3 loop spans 14 amino acids. Germline V gene sequence: CDR1 MGHDK, CDR2 SYGVNS. CDR3 sequence reads: CASSEYKRAGERFF. The CDR3 region has the DNA TGTGCCAGCAGTGAATATAAACGGGCAGGGGAGCGGTTCTTC.

The CDR3 region is CSVEMGQGGNEQFF. CDR3 nucleotides: TGCAGCGTTGAAATGGGACAGGGCGGCAATGAGCAGTTCTTC. The V gene is TRBV29-1, the J gene TRBJ2-1; 9 nucleotides line up with TRBD1. Germline CDR1 and CDR2: SQVTM and ANQGSEA. This CDR3 has 14 amino acids. Trimming took 2 bases from V and 6 from J; bases not matched to a gene: 5.

The chain's CDR3 is CASSPGTYNEQFF. In DNA, the CDR3 is TGTGCCAGCAGTCCCGGGACTTACAATGAGCAGTTCTTC. The chain recombines TRBV6-5 with TRBJ2-1; weak D call: TRBD2 (6 bases). The V gene lost 5 bases and the J gene lost 4 bases, with 9 bases spanning the gap. CDR1 is MNHEY and CDR2 is SVGAGI in the germline V gene. The CDR3 covers 13 residues.

V usage is TRBV15 and J usage is TRBJ2-7; D may be TRBD2 (5 bases). CDR1 is LNHNV, CDR2 YYDKDF, per germline (reference sequence). This CDR3 region has 14 residues. Trimming cost V 0 bases and J 5 bases, with 11 bases left between them. CDR3 protein: CATSRDLGVHEQYF. In DNA form, the CDR3 reads TGTGCCACCAGCAGAGATCTCGGGGTCCACGAGCAGTACTTC.

The rearrangement joins TRBV5-1 to TRBJ2-2, with TRBD1 identical over 10 bases. J lost 5 bases, V lost 4 bases, and 5 bases had no gene match. Looked up from germline, CDR1 is SGHRS and CDR2 is YFSETQ. The CDR3 loop spans 15 amino acids. CDR3 sequence reads: CASSKTGGKTGELFF. The CDR3 DNA is TGCGCCAGCAGCAAGACAGGGGGCAAGACCGGGGAGCTGTTTTTT.

This clone was counted a single time. The rearrangement uses TRBV11-3 and TRBJ2-6; tentatively, D is TRBD1 (5 bases). The CDR3 is 15 residues long. Germline V gives CDR1 SGHNT, CDR2 YENEEA. Between the trimmed V and J ends, which lost 0 bases and 2 bases, there was a span of 5 bases. CDR3 coding DNA: TGTGCCAGCAGCTTAGAAGGGGCTGGGGCCAACGTCCTGACTTTC. Protein product: CASSLEGAGANVLTF.

The chain combines TRBV29-1 with TRBJ1-2, with D possibly TRBD1 on 5 matching bases. The CDR3 is 12 residues long. Between the trimmed V and J ends, which lost 6 bases and 4 bases, there was a span of 12 bases. CDR1 and CDR2 (germline): SQVTM, ANQGSEA. CDR3: CSVQGTSYGYTF. Here the CDR3 DNA reads TGCAGCGTCCAGGGAACATCCTATGGCTACACCTTC.

This clone was counted a few times. This rearrangement joins TRBV5-4 to TRBJ1-4, with 9 bases matching TRBD1. This CDR3 is 15 amino acids long. V was pared by 2 bases and J by 5 bases, with 4 bases of the junction left unmatched. Per the germline V gene, CDR1 is SGHNT and CDR2 is YYREEE (reference sequence). The CDR3 is CASSFRTGDNEKLFF. The CDR3 DNA reads as TGTGCCAGCAGCTTTCGGACAGGGGACAATGAAAAACTGTTTTTT.

This sequence joins TRBV29-1 and TRBJ2-5, with D perhaps matching TRBD1 (6 bases). The length of the CDR3 is 13 residues. The germline CDR1 and CDR2 sequences are SQVTM and ANQGSEA. V lost 4 bases, J lost 3 bases, and 12 bases lay in between. The CDR3 loop reads CSVGAGAKETQYF. In DNA form, the CDR3 reads TGCAGCGTTGGGGCAGGGGCGAAAGAGACCCAGTACTTC.

The rearrangement joins TRBV7-7 to TRBJ2-5; D is possibly TRBD2 (5 bases). The CDR3 is 13 amino acids. Per the germline V gene, CDR1 is SSHAT and CDR2 is FNYEAQ (reference sequence). Trimming pared 0 bases from V and 4 bases from J, leaving 6 bases between. The CDR3 is CASSLASAETQYF. The CDR3 nucleotides read TGTGCCAGCAGCTTAGCTAGCGCAGAGACCCAGTACTTC. Looking up the rest from reference TRBV7-7 and TRBJ2-5 gives the full variable domain: GAGVSQSPRYKVTKRGQDVTLRCDPISSHATLYWYQQALGQGPEFLTYFNYEAQPDKSGLPSDRFSAERPEGSISTLTIQRTEQRDSAMYRCASSLASAETQYFGPGTRLLVL.

The rearrangement uses TRBV27 and TRBJ2-1, with TRBD2 matching 13 bases. Germline V gene sequence: CDR1 MNHEY, CDR2 SMNVEV (reference sequence). The CDR3 loop spans 19 amino acids. The ends lost 3 bases at V and 4 bases at J; junction bases unmatched: 12. CDR3 region: CASSLRLAGGGLSYNEQFF. The CDR3 DNA reads as TGTGCCAGCAGTTTGAGACTAGCGGGAGGTGGTTTGAGTTACAATGAGCAGTTCTTC.

V is TRBV5-1 and J is TRBJ1-1; 8 nucleotides align to TRBD1. The CDR3 is 15 amino acids. V dropped 1 base and J dropped 4; count of bases not matched to a gene: 6. CDR1 is SGHRS, CDR2 YFSETQ, per germline. The CDR3 loop is CASSLWGTGSTEAFF. The CDR3, as DNA: TGCGCCAGCAGCTTGTGGGGGACAGGTAGCACTGAAGCTTTCTTT.

The genes are TRBV4-1 and TRBJ1-2; D is ambiguous. V was trimmed by 1 base and J by 3 bases, leaving 9 bases between them. This CDR3 contains 14 residues. CDR1 and CDR2 (germline): MGHRA, YSYEKL. CDR3 loop: CASSQGRLDYGYTF. The CDR3 DNA follows: TGCGCCAGCAGCCAAGGGCGGCTAGACTATGGCTACACCTTC.

This rearrangement joins TRBV28 to TRBJ2-6; D is perhaps TRBD1 (8 bases). Germline CDR1 reads MDHEN; CDR2 reads SYDVKM. CDR3 length: 19 amino acids. The V end was cut by 6 bases, the J end by 0 bases, with 21 bases between. The CDR3 is CASRTDSGTGYSGANVLTF. The CDR3 bases are TGTGCCAGCAGGACTGACAGCGGGACAGGATACTCTGGGGCCAACGTCCTGACTTTC.

This chain uses TRBV6-1 with TRBJ2-5; TRBD2 matches at 8 bases. Germline trimming cut 2 bases from V and 5 bases from J; bases unmatched to any gene: 10. The CDR3 spans 16 residues. From germline, CDR1 is MNHNS and CDR2 SASEGT. CDR3 amino acids: CASSERAQRELETQYF. CDR3 nucleotide sequence: TGTGCCAGCAGTGAAAGGGCCCAGCGGGAGTTGGAGACCCAGTACTTC.